This T cell receptor (beta chain) was identified during a study of PD-1 and CTLA-4 blockade in melanoma. This CDR3 is built from 16 residues. The germline V gene has CDR1 SGHDN and CDR2 FVKESK. V was cut by 0 bases and J by 0 bases, with 11 bases left in between. Repertoires were generated with immunoSEQ multiplex PCR, while TCRdb's copy carries only in-frame clones and drops some. The sample shows about 30,000 clones, about 88% of them seen only once. This clonotype originated in a human donor with melanoma. Sample: CD8+ T cells from peripheral blood, taken from a patient given anti-PD-1 treatment. This chain uses TRBV14 with TRBJ1-1, with D possibly being TRBD1 (5 bases). The CDR3 reads CASSQDWGIMNTEAFF. Written as DNA, the CDR3 is TGTGCCAGCAGCCAAGATTGGGGCATCATGAACACTGAAGCTTTCTTT.